Sequencing of this TCR beta chain was carried out in a study of cytomegalovirus exposure and HLA in healthy donors. In the study overall: The 110 or so validation repertoires were produced on the same platform as the 700 or so repertoires of the first cohort. This was reported in a later analysis.

Findings of the study overall: Most TCRs appeared rarely, but some public TCRs recurred in many donors. CMV antigen specificity was confirmed in vitro for a few CMV-associated chains.

Libraries were prepared by immunoSEQ multiplex PCR; TCRdb keeps only in-frame clonotypes and omits some of them. Among about 130,000 clones listed, around 92% were seen once. The donors were members of the roughly 120-subject validation cohort (separate from the roughly 700-subject first cohort). Deletions cut 0 bases from V and 8 bases from J, with 14 bases between. Germline V gene sequence: CDR1 SGDLS, CDR2 YYNGEE. This CDR3 has 14 amino acids. As to this clone: Its antigen is unknown.

The rearrangement links TRBV9 to TRBJ1-1, with unresolved D. The source material was PBMCs. This receptor was identified in a man aged 30 to 45 in good health and CMV-seronegative. For the CDR3, the DNA is TGTGCCAGCAGCGTAGTTCCGGACGGAGGGGAAGCTTTCTTT. Its translation: CASSVVPDGGEAFF.